This T cell receptor beta chain is from a study of shared clonotypes between healthy human individuals. On the study more broadly: Used for every donor were three CD4 naive, three CD4 memory, two CD8 naive and one CD8 memory plate. Study-level results: A few donors showed sharing of approximately 5% of naive CD4 clonotypes. The sampled material consisted only of blood, and tissue repertoires are likely to differ.

Concerning this clone: Its antigen is not identified.

The method was immunoSEQ multiplex PCR; TCRdb's version includes in-frame clones alone and lacks a portion of them. Here the sample spans about 1.5 million clones, about 98% being singletons. This CDR3 region has 16 residues. J was trimmed by 6 bases and V by 5 bases; bases with no gene match: 13. CDR1 and CDR2 from the germline V gene are MNHEY and SMNVEV (reference sequence). Researchers partitioned CD4+ cells into CD45RA+ naive and CD45RA-negative memory subsets. This chain joins TRBV27 and TRBJ2-3; 8 nucleotides match TRBD1. This clonotype was obtained from a man younger than 40 in good health. Sequences were obtained from naive CD4+ T cells sorted from blood. This sample's subset: CD45RA+ positively selected. CDR3 DNA: TGTGCCAGCAGTGGGTCAGGACAGGGAGAGTGGGATACGCAGTATTTT. Encoded protein: CASSGSGQGEWDTQYF.